These T cell receptor beta chains were read from a single sample in a study of cytomegalovirus exposure and HLA in healthy donors. The repertoire was sequenced with immunoSEQ multiplex PCR; TCRdb's copy has only in-frame clones and lacks some. Here the sample spans some 190,000 clones, around 83% being singletons. What was sequenced was PBMCs. These receptors came from a middle-aged man in good health and CMV-seropositive. CDR3s include the opening cysteine and the closing phenylalanine or tryptophan. Each record gives: J gene, D gene, clone size, V gene, CDR3 protein, CDR3 DNA. A D gene is named only where the DNA matches it firmly. Rows give clone size only sometimes, using once, few, many, or a class for an expanded clone.

j_gene: TRBJ1-1; d_gene: .; abundance: .; v_gene: TRBV5-1; CDR3aa: CASTKQANTEAFF; CDR3nt: TGCGCCAGCACGAAACAGGCGAACACTGAAGCTTTCTTT
j_gene: TRBJ1-1; d_gene: .; abundance: .; v_gene: TRBV5-1; CDR3aa: CASSLAPDMNTEAFF; CDR3nt: TGCGCCAGCAGCTTGGCCCCGGACATGAACACTGAAGCTTTCTTT
j_gene: TRBJ2-2; d_gene: TRBD1; abundance: .; v_gene: TRBV9; CDR3aa: CASSVETGGTGELFF; CDR3nt: TGTGCCAGCAGCGTAGAAACAGGGGGCACCGGGGAGCTGTTTTTT
j_gene: TRBJ2-3; d_gene: .; abundance: .; v_gene: TRBV18; CDR3aa: CASSDYTDTQYF; CDR3nt: TGTGCCAGCTCCGACTACACAGATACGCAGTATTTT
j_gene: TRBJ2-3; d_gene: TRBD2; abundance: .; v_gene: TRBV15; CDR3aa: CATGLATDTQYF; CDR3nt: TGTGCCACCGGACTAGCCACAGATACGCAGTATTTT
j_gene: TRBJ1-4; d_gene: .; abundance: .; v_gene: TRBV5-1; CDR3aa: CASSLTGFSEKLFF; CDR3nt: TGCGCCAGCAGCTTGACAGGGTTCAGTGAAAAACTGTTTTTT
j_gene: TRBJ2-7; d_gene: .; abundance: .; v_gene: TRBV6-6; CDR3aa: CASSHRGEQYF; CDR3nt: TGTGCCAGCAGCCATCGGGGCGAGCAGTACTTC
j_gene: TRBJ1-1; d_gene: TRBD1; abundance: .; v_gene: TRBV28; CDR3aa: CASSSGQVNTEAFF; CDR3nt: TGTGCCAGCAGTTCGGGACAGGTTAACACTGAAGCTTTCTTT
j_gene: TRBJ1-1; d_gene: .; abundance: few; v_gene: TRBV6-5; CDR3aa: CASSSRGSNTEAFF; CDR3nt: TGTGCCAGCAGTTCCCGGGGGTCTAACACTGAAGCTTTCTTT
j_gene: TRBJ2-2; d_gene: .; abundance: .; v_gene: TRBV27; CDR3aa: CASRVYRTGGELFF; CDR3nt: TGTGCCAGCAGGGTTTACAGGACGGGCGGGGAGCTGTTTTTT
j_gene: TRBJ2-7; d_gene: TRBD1; abundance: .; v_gene: TRBV29-1; CDR3aa: CSVEPRDSYEQYF; CDR3nt: TGCAGCGTTGAGCCGAGGGACAGCTACGAGCAGTACTTC
j_gene: TRBJ1-5; d_gene: .; abundance: .; v_gene: TRBV29-1; CDR3aa: CSVRDNLNQPQHF; CDR3nt: TGCAGCGTCCGGGACAATCTAAATCAGCCCCAGCATTTT
j_gene: TRBJ1-1; d_gene: .; abundance: .; v_gene: TRBV28; CDR3aa: CASSSPGQNTEAFF; CDR3nt: TGTGCCAGCAGTTCACCGGGACAGAACACTGAAGCTTTCTTT
j_gene: TRBJ2-1; d_gene: .; abundance: .; v_gene: TRBV5-1; CDR3aa: CASSRIFGGLNNEQFF; CDR3nt: TGCGCCAGCAGCCGAATCTTCGGGGGACTTAACAATGAGCAGTTCTTC
j_gene: TRBJ1-3; d_gene: .; abundance: .; v_gene: TRBV28; CDR3aa: CASRPQGNTIYF; CDR3nt: TGTGCCAGCAGACCTCAGGGGAACACCATATATTTT
j_gene: TRBJ1-1; d_gene: .; abundance: few; v_gene: TRBV29-1; CDR3aa: CSVDRGMNTEAFF; CDR3nt: TGCAGCGTTGATCGGGGGATGAACACTGAAGCTTTCTTT
j_gene: TRBJ2-2; d_gene: .; abundance: .; v_gene: TRBV28; CDR3aa: CASSSEVPGELFF; CDR3nt: TGTGCCAGCAGTTCTGAGGTCCCCGGGGAGCTGTTTTTT
j_gene: TRBJ1-2; d_gene: TRBD1; abundance: .; v_gene: TRBV4-2; CDR3aa: CASSQADRGRGGYTF; CDR3nt: TGTGCCAGCAGCCAAGCCGACAGGGGGCGTGGTGGCTACACCTTC
j_gene: TRBJ2-1; d_gene: TRBD2; abundance: .; v_gene: TRBV5-4; CDR3aa: CASSSPARGRDNEQFF; CDR3nt: TGTGCCAGCAGCTCCCCAGCGAGAGGGAGGGACAATGAGCAGTTCTTC
j_gene: TRBJ1-2; d_gene: .; abundance: .; v_gene: TRBV7-9; CDR3aa: CASSLGEGPYGYTF; CDR3nt: TGTGCCAGCAGCTTAGGGGAGGGACCCTATGGCTACACCTTC
j_gene: TRBJ2-6; d_gene: .; abundance: .; v_gene: TRBV18; CDR3aa: CASSPEHPTGGPGANVLTF; CDR3nt: TGTGCCAGCTCACCGGAACATCCGACAGGAGGCCCTGGGGCCAACGTCCTGACTTTC
j_gene: TRBJ1-2; d_gene: TRBD1; abundance: .; v_gene: TRBV19; CDR3aa: CASSILPKSYLGQDYSNYGYTF; CDR3nt: TGTGCCAGTAGTATCCTTCCAAAATCTTACTTGGGACAGGACTACTCTAACTATGGCTACACCTTC
j_gene: TRBJ1-1; d_gene: .; abundance: .; v_gene: TRBV30; CDR3aa: CAWKRDYEAFF; CDR3nt: TGTGCCTGGAAGAGGGACTATGAAGCTTTCTTT
j_gene: TRBJ2-7; d_gene: .; abundance: .; v_gene: TRBV10-2; CDR3aa: CASQGVDEQYF; CDR3nt: TGCGCCAGTCAAGGGGTGGACGAGCAGTACTTC
j_gene: TRBJ2-3; d_gene: TRBD2; abundance: .; v_gene: TRBV5-1; CDR3aa: CASSLSGSIDTQYF; CDR3nt: TGCGCCAGCAGCTTAAGCGGGAGTATAGATACGCAGTATTTT
j_gene: TRBJ2-1; d_gene: .; abundance: .; v_gene: TRBV4-3; CDR3aa: CASSQWSGGLVTNEQFF; CDR3nt: TGCGCCAGCAGCCAGTGGAGTGGCGGCCTCGTGACCAATGAGCAGTTCTTC
j_gene: TRBJ2-1; d_gene: TRBD1; abundance: .; v_gene: TRBV14; CDR3aa: CASSLYLQGVKFF; CDR3nt: TGTGCCAGCAGCCTATATCTACAGGGGGTTAAGTTCTTC
j_gene: TRBJ1-2; d_gene: .; abundance: .; v_gene: TRBV6-1; CDR3aa: CASSSRTGGYTF; CDR3nt: TGTGCCAGCAGTTCCCGAACGGGGGGCTACACCTTC